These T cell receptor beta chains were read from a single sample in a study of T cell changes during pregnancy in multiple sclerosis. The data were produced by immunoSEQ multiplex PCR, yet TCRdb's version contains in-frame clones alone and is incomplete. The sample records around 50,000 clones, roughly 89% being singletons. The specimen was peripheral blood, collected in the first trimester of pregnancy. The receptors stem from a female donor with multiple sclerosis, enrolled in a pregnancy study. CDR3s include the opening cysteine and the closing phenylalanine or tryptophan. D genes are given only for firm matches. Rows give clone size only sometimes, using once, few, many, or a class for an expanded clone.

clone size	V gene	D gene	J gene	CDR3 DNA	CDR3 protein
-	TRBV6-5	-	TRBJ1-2	TGTGCCAGCAGTCAGAACAGGGATTGGGATGGCTACACCTTC	CASSQNRDWDGYTF
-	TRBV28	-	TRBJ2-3	TGTGCCAGCAGTTTCAGGGCAAATACGCAGTATTTT	CASSFRANTQYF
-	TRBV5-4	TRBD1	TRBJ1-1	TGTGCCAGCAGCTCGACAGGGGTGGGCCACACTGAAGCTTTCTTT	CASSSTGVGHTEAFF
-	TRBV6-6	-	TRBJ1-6	TGTGCCAGCAGTTACTCGCTTGGGCTACCCCTCCACTTT	CASSYSLGLPLHF
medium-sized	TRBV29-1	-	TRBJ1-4	TGCAGCGTCCGACGGGGAAATGAGAATGAAAAACTGTTTTTT	CSVRRGNENEKLFF
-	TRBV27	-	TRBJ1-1	TGTGCCAGCAGTTTAAAACAGGAGGGAACTGAAGCTTTCTTT	CASSLKQEGTEAFF
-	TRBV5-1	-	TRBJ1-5	TGCGCCAGCAGCTTGGTCCAGGGCGCCACGGGTCAGCCCCAGCATTTT	CASSLVQGATGQPQHF
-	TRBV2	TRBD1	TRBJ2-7	TGTGCCAGCACCACAAGGACAGGGTCCTACGAGCAGTACTTC	CASTTRTGSYEQYF
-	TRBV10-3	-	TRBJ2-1	TGTGCCATCAGGACAGACCACAATGAGCAGTTCTTC	CAIRTDHNEQFF
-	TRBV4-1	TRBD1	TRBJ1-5	TGCGCCAGCAGCCAAGACCTGACAGGGGACAATCAGCCCCAGCATTTT	CASSQDLTGDNQPQHF
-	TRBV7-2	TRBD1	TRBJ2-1	TGTGCCAGCAGCTTAGTAGGGGGACAGGGTGAGCAGTTCTTC	CASSLVGGQGEQFF
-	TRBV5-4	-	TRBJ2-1	TGTGCCAGCAGCAGGAAACTAGCTGGGGAGCAGTTCTTC	CASSRKLAGEQFF
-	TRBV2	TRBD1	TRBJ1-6	TGTGCCAGCACCATCACCCCGGCGGCAGGGGGAAATTCACCCCTCCACTTT	CASTITPAAGGNSPLHF
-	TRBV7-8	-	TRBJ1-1	TGTGCCAGCAGCTTAGCTCACGGGGGGCTTACGAACACTGAAGCTTTCTTT	CASSLAHGGLTNTEAFF
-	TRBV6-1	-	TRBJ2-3	TGTGCCAGCAGAGCAGGGTCCCCGAGCACAGATACGCAGTATTTT	CASRAGSPSTDTQYF
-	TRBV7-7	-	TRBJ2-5	TGTGCTAGCAGCATGACGGACAGAAAAGAGACCCAGTACTTC	CASSMTDRKETQYF
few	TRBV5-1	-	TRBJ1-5	TGCGCCAGCAGCTTGGATCCCAGGGGCCATGGCAATCAGCCCCAGCATTTT	CASSLDPRGHGNQPQHF